The T cell receptor beta chain under discussion was sequenced for a study of cytomegalovirus exposure and HLA in healthy donors. Study-level background: The roughly 120 validation repertoires matched the approximately 700 first-cohort repertoires in platform, a later analysis reported. General study points: Among TCR sequences, most were rare, though some public TCRs appeared in many donors.

For this clone: The antigen is not known.

TCRdb's copy holds only in-frame clones and misses some; the assay was immunoSEQ multiplex PCR. The sample carries 250,000 to 400,000 clones, around 90% recorded once. The J segment lost 11 bases and the V segment lost 2 bases, leaving 9 bases of the junction unmatched. The germline V gene encodes CDR1 MNHNS and CDR2 SASEGT. This CDR3 has 16 residues. Sequencing input: PBMCs. The origin of this receptor is a man aged 25 to 45 in good health and CMV-seronegative. The J gene is TRBJ1-6, the V gene TRBV6-1; 10 bases line up with TRBD1. This chain's CDR3 is CASSEIWDRGMTPLHF. The CDR3 DNA reads as TGTGCCAGCAGTGAAATCTGGGACAGGGGAATGACACCCCTCCACTTT.